A single sample gave rise to the 7 T cell receptor beta chains below, sequenced in a study of shared clonotypes between healthy human individuals. The data were produced by immunoSEQ multiplex PCR, yet TCRdb's version contains in-frame clones alone and is incomplete. The data hold approximately 1.5 million clones, with about 98.5% observed a single time. Sample: naive CD4+ T cells sorted from blood. Documented subset: CD45RA+ positively selected. The receptors shown here come from a young man in good health.

Note on this clone: Distinct nucleotide sequences in the sample also encode this CDR3. The chain joins TRBV27 to TRBJ2-2; D gene unclear. The CDR3 loop spans 11 amino acids. Trimming removed 6 bases at V and 8 bases at J, with 7 bases between. Germline CDR1 is MNHEY and CDR2 is SMNVEV (reference sequence). The CDR3 nucleotides read TGTGCCAGCAGGACGGCTGGGGAGCTGTTTTTT. Amino acid sequence: CASRTAGELFF.

The V and J genes are TRBV28 and TRBJ2-7; D not certain. In germline, CDR1 is MDHEN, CDR2 SYDVKM. V was trimmed by 7 bases and J by 4 bases, leaving 14 bases between them. The CDR3 contains 13 residues. CDR3 bases: TGTGCCAGCAACCCCCCAGGTGGATACGAGCAGTACTTC. Translating it yields CASNPPGGYEQYF.

The chain combines TRBV29-1 with TRBJ2-7, with D perhaps matching TRBD2 (5 bases). CDR3 length equals 14 residues. Trimming shortened V by 6 bases and J by 0 bases, and 15 bases separated the two germline ends. Germline CDR1 is SQVTM and CDR2 is ANQGSEA. CDR3 coding DNA: TGCAGCGTAACCCGGGGTAGGGTCTCCTACGAGCAGTACTTC. As protein: CSVTRGRVSYEQYF.

J is TRBJ2-3 and V is TRBV18; maybe TRBD2 (6 bases). Trimming pared 1 base from V and 6 bases from J, leaving 14 bases between. Germline CDR1 KGHSH, CDR2 LQKENI. The CDR3 runs 15 residues. The CDR3 coding sequence is TGTGCCAGCTCACCACAGGCCCTAGCGTCTGATACGCAGTATTTT. As protein: CASSPQALASDTQYF. The variable domain in full, completed from reference TRBV18 and TRBJ2-3, reads NAGVMQNPRHLVRRRGQEARLRCSPMKGHSHVYWYRQLPEEGLKFMVYLQKENIIDESGMPKERFSAEFPKEGPSILRIQQVVRGDSAAYFCASSPQALASDTQYFGPGTRLTVL.

The V and J genes are TRBV6-5 and TRBJ1-2; unclear D gene. The germline V and J ends were trimmed by 6 bases and 4 bases, with 9 bases remaining between them. Germline CDR1 is MNHEY and CDR2 is SVGAGI. The CDR3 spans 12 residues. The CDR3 coding sequence is TGTGCCAGCAGCTCGGAGGGCTATGGCTACACCTTC. Encoded protein: CASSSEGYGYTF.

The genes are TRBV5-1 and TRBJ2-7, with TRBD1 identical over 8 bases. The germline V gene has CDR1 SGHRS and CDR2 YFSETQ. Trimming cost V 4 bases and J 0 bases; bases outside gene matches: 6. CDR3 length: 15 residues. CDR3 nucleotide sequence: TGCGCCAGCAGCCCGCGGGGACAGGCCTCCTACGAGCAGTACTTC. Protein: CASSPRGQASYEQYF.

The V gene is TRBV28, the J gene TRBJ1-2; TRBD1 agrees at 7 bases. Trimming cost V 8 bases and J 7 bases; bases outside gene matches: 16. This CDR3 has 15 residues. From germline, CDR1 is MDHEN and CDR2 SYDVKM. Written as DNA, the CDR3 is TGTGCCAGCTCGGAACAGGGGAGTAGGCGGAGTGGCTACACCTTC. This gives the protein CASSEQGSRRSGYTF.